The entry below gives a single TCR beta chain sequence along with its context. Its antigen is unknown. Primers used in a second PCR of roughly 6 to 11 cycles were a sample-barcoded 5' primer and a J-beta primer mix. MiXCR was run by TCRdb on the 5' RACE reads, yielding one entry per CDR3 protein. The data show some 780,000 distinct CDR3 sequences, roughly 56% seen once. The data were taken from a study of blood T cells in healthy people across ages. V lost 1 base and J lost 1, with 13 bases in between. The CDR3 sequence is 16 residues long. CDR1 and CDR2 (germline): KGHDR, SFDVKD. Study findings and constraints: A strong correlation was found between TCR beta diversity and the percentage of naive T cells. What prevented conclusive comparison of naive and antigen-experienced cells was that PBMCs were unsorted. Naive CD4+ cell counts and diversity both ran higher in long-lived than in aged donors. Shifts in expanded clonotypes may have been confounded by donor CMV status, which was unknown.

Sequencing was carried out using blood. The chain employs TRBV24-1 and TRBJ2-7; weak D call: TRBD1 (6 bases). The sequence derives from a man aged 35 to 55 in good health. CDR3 sequence reads: CATSDLNRVGSYEQYF. The CDR3 bases are TGTGCCACCAGTGATTTAAACAGGGTGGGATCCTACGAGCAGTACTTC.